Below, 17 T cell receptor beta chains from the same sample are listed, as sequenced in a study of T cell repertoires in cytomegalovirus infection. TCRdb ran MiXCR on the reads and lists one entry per CDR3 protein. The sample records about 360,000 distinct CDR3 sequences, 18% being singletons. Sequenced: PBMCs. The receptors originated from a human donor in good health (CMV status not recorded). Some clones in this sample may be carry-over from other donors' samples.

This clonotype was found many times. J is TRBJ2-5 and V is TRBV7-7; 11 bases are shared with TRBD2. The trim removed 0 bases at V and 5 bases at J, leaving 2 bases unmatched. This CDR3 contains 15 residues. Germline V gene data show CDR1 as SSHAT and CDR2 as FNYEAQ (reference sequence). The chain's CDR3 is CASSLAASGRETQYF. The CDR3 nucleotides read TGTGCCAGCAGCTTAGCAGCTAGCGGGAGGGAGACCCAGTACTTC.

The chain employs TRBV7-6 and TRBJ2-5; D unclear. This CDR3 has 11 residues. V was shortened by 8 bases and J by 3 bases, with 7 bases between the two germline ends. Germline V CDR1 and CDR2: SGHVS, FNYEAQ. The CDR3 is CASGSKETQYF. CDR3 DNA sequence: TGTGCCAGCGGTTCAAAAGAGACCCAGTACTTC.

The chain employs TRBV7-9 and TRBJ2-1; TRBD1 matches 7 bases. Germline loops: CDR1 SEHNR, CDR2 FQNEAQ (reference sequence). V trimming: 0 bases; J trimming: 0 bases; junction bases outside the gene matches: 2. The CDR3 loop spans 16 amino acids. The CDR3 DNA sequence: TGTGCCAGCAGCTTAGCAGGACAGGACTCCTACAATGAGCAGTTCTTC. This encodes CASSLAGQDSYNEQFF.

The chain combines TRBV20-1 with TRBJ2-2, with a weak D call TRBD1 (6 bases). Germline V gene sequence: CDR1 DFQATT, CDR2 SNEGSKA (reference sequence). This CDR3 spans 14 amino acids. The V and J ends lost 7 bases and 1 base respectively, with 13 bases between them. CDR3 sequence: CSVRKGVNTGELFF. Written as DNA, the CDR3 is TGCAGTGTTAGGAAGGGGGTGAACACCGGGGAGCTGTTTTTT.

This clonotype came up a few times. V and J are TRBV28 and TRBJ2-5; D is possibly TRBD1 (6 bases). The CDR3 spans 14 residues. Trimming shortened V by 6 bases and J by 5 bases, and 16 bases separated the two germline ends. Germline V gene sequence: CDR1 MDHEN, CDR2 SYDVKM. The CDR3: CASSRDRPGETQYF. CDR3 coding DNA: TGTGCCAGCAGCCGCGACAGGCCTGGGGAGACCCAGTACTTC.

The chain recombines TRBV7-2 with TRBJ1-5; the match to TRBD1 covers 8 bases. The V gene's germline CDR1 is SGHTA and CDR2 FQGNSA. CDR3 length: 13 amino acids. V trimming: 5 bases; J trimming: 7 bases; junction bases outside the gene matches: 4. The DNA of the CDR3 is TGTGCCAGCAGCCTCCAGGGGGCGCAGCCCCAGCATTTT. Amino acids: CASSLQGAQPQHF.

This clonotype appeared a few times. The CDR3 protein is CASSLVAAPSNTGELFF. DNA of the CDR3: TGTGCCAGCAGCTTAGTAGCGGCGCCCTCAAACACCGGGGAGCTGTTTTTT. The chain couples TRBV7-6 to TRBJ2-2; a possible D gene is TRBD2 (6 bases). From germline, CDR1 is SGHVS and CDR2 FNYEAQ. Trimming removed 1 base at V and 2 bases at J, with 14 bases between. The CDR3 contains 17 residues. Full variable domain (rest looked up from reference TRBV7-6 and TRBJ2-2): GAGVSQSPRYKVTKRGQDVALRCDPISGHVSLYWYRQALGQGPEFLTYFNYEAQQDKSGLPNDRFSAERPEGSISTLTIQRTEQRDSAMYRCASSLVAAPSNTGELFFGEGSRLTVL.

This clonotype was counted between two and nine times. The chain joins TRBV6-2 or TRBV6-3 to TRBJ2-1, with 9 nucleotides matching TRBD2. CDR3 size: 15 residues. CDR1 and CDR2 (germline): MNHEY, SVGEGT. The trim removed 6 bases at V and 3 bases at J, leaving 6 bases unmatched. CDR3 nucleotides: TGTGCCAGCAGGCCTAGCGGGACGTTCTACAATGAGCAGTTCTTC. Amino acid sequence: CASRPSGTFYNEQFF.

The chain combines TRBV5-5 with TRBJ2-2; 7 bases map to TRBD2. CDR1 and CDR2 from the germline V gene are SGHKS and YYEKEE (reference sequence). V was clipped by 4 bases and J by 4 bases; unmatched bases: 7. The CDR3 contains 15 residues. DNA of the CDR3: TGTGCCAGCAGCCCCCTTGCGGGAGTCACCGGGGAGCTGTTTTTT. Residues: CASSPLAGVTGELFF. Supplemented by reference TRBV5-5 and TRBJ2-2, the full variable domain reads DAGVTQSPTHLIKTRGQQVTLRCSPISGHKSVSWYQQVLGQGPQFIFQYYEKEERGRGNFPDRFSARQFPNYSSELNVNALLLGDSALYLCASSPLAGVTGELFFGEGSRLTVL.

This clonotype turned up a few times. V usage is TRBV6-1 and J usage is TRBJ2-6; D is possibly TRBD2 (6 bases). The V end was cut by 7 bases, the J end by 4 bases, with 17 bases between. The CDR3 is 16 residues long. Germline CDR1 and CDR2: MNHNS and SASEGT. The CDR3 DNA reads as TGTGCCAGCACTAGGGGCGGGACGTCGGGGGCCAACGTCCTGACTTTC. Translating it yields CASTRGGTSGANVLTF.

The sample holds many counts of this clonotype. The junction shows a germline mismatch at one end, possibly a read error. V is TRBV4-1 and J is TRBJ2-1, with D possibly TRBD1 on 5 matching bases. This CDR3 is 17 amino acids long. Germline V gene sequence: CDR1 MGHRA, CDR2 YSYEKL. Here the CDR3 reads CASSQETSGWAYNEQFF. CDR3 bases: TGTGCCAGCAGCCAAGAGACGTCAGGGTGGGCATACAATGAGCAGTTCTTC.

This clonotype showed up many times. The gene calls are TRBV7-2 and TRBJ2-1; 8 bases agree with TRBD2. Germline values: CDR1 SGHTA, CDR2 FQGNSA. V was pared by 1 base and J by 0 bases, with 11 bases of the junction left unmatched. This CDR3 region has 19 residues. For the CDR3, the DNA is TGTGCCAGCAGCTTAGGTCTAGCGGGCCGCCAGAGCTCCTACAATGAGCAGTTCTTC. Its translation: CASSLGLAGRQSSYNEQFF.

V usage is TRBV29-1 and J usage is TRBJ2-1; 9 bases map to TRBD1. The CDR3 extends over 13 amino acids. Germline CDR1 is SQVTM and CDR2 is ANQGSEA. The trim removed 4 bases at V and 8 bases at J, leaving 6 bases unmatched. CDR3 sequence: CSVGTGQGYEQFF. The CDR3 coding sequence is TGCAGCGTTGGGACGGGACAGGGTTATGAGCAGTTCTTC.

This clonotype has ten or more counts. The CDR3 sequence: CASSSWTGGNYGYTF. The CDR3 bases are TGTGCCAGCAGCTCCTGGACAGGGGGAAACTATGGCTACACCTTC. The chain is built from TRBV7-2 and TRBJ1-2; 10 bases fit TRBD1. Germline values: CDR1 SGHTA, CDR2 FQGNSA. The CDR3 runs 15 residues. After removal of 4 bases from V and 2 bases from J, the junction contained 4 bases not matched to a gene.

This clonotype was counted at least ten times. The chain carries TRBV12-3 or TRBV12-4 and TRBJ1-1; 8 nucleotides align to TRBD1. This CDR3 is built from 16 residues. Germline trimming cut 0 bases from V and 2 bases from J; bases unmatched to any gene: 5. The CDR3 bases are TGTGCCAGCAGTTTAGCGTCACAGGGGGGAAACACTGAAGCTTTCTTT. It is translated as CASSLASQGGNTEAFF.

This chain joins TRBV12-3 or TRBV12-4 and TRBJ1-5, with 11 bases aligning to TRBD1. CDR3 size: 16 residues. The V and J ends lost 5 bases and 1 base, in that order; junction bases with no gene match: 4. This chain's CDR3 is CASSPRTGGSNQPQHF. CDR3 DNA sequence: TGTGCCAGCAGTCCACGGACAGGGGGCAGCAATCAGCCCCAGCATTTT.

This clonotype was detected ten times or more. V gene TRBV7-2 combines with J gene TRBJ2-1; TRBD2 agrees at 9 bases. The CDR3 runs to 15 residues. In germline, CDR1 is SGHTA, CDR2 FQGNSA. The trim removed 1 base at V and 7 bases at J, leaving 5 bases unmatched. CDR3 region: CASSLVGRGGNEQFF. The DNA of the CDR3 is TGTGCCAGCAGCTTAGTTGGGCGGGGGGGTAATGAGCAGTTCTTC.